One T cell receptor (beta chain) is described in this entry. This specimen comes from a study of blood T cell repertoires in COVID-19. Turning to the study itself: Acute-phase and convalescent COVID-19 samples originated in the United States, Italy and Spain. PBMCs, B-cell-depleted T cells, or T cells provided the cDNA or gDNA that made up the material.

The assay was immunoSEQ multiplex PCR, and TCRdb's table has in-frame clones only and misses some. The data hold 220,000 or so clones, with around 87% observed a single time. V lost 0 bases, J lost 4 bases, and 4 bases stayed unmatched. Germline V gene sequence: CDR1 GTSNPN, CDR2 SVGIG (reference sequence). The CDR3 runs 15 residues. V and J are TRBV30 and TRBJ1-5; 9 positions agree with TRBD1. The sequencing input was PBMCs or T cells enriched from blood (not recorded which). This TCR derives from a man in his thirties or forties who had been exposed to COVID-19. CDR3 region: CAWSVGQGNNQPQHF. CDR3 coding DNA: TGTGCCTGGAGTGTGGGACAGGGAAATAATCAGCCCCAGCATTTT.